This is a list of T cell receptor beta chains from one sample in a study of cytomegalovirus exposure and HLA in healthy donors. The assay was immunoSEQ multiplex PCR, and TCRdb's table has in-frame clones only and misses some. The table has roughly 260,000 clones, around 91% seen once. Sequenced material: PBMCs. These receptors all stem from a young woman in good health and CMV-seronegative. Both conserved end residues are part of each CDR3. Fields, in order: J gene, V gene, clone size, D gene, CDR3 DNA, CDR3 protein. The D gene is left open where the match is weak. The listing skips clone size in some rows; elsewhere it reads once, few, many or a size class.

j_call: TRBJ2-1; v_call: TRBV12-5; clone_size: .; d_call: .; cdr3_nt: TGTGCTAGTGGTTGGTCGTCAGGTGAGCAGTTCTTC; cdr3_aa: CASGWSSGEQFF
j_call: TRBJ2-3; v_call: TRBV2; clone_size: .; d_call: TRBD1; cdr3_nt: TGTGCCAGCAGTGAAGCGCCAAGGACAGGGGTAGGCCCAGATACGCAGTATTTT; cdr3_aa: CASSEAPRTGVGPDTQYF
j_call: TRBJ2-2; v_call: TRBV6-1; clone_size: .; d_call: TRBD2; cdr3_nt: TGTGCCAGTACGGGGGGGACGAACACCGGGGAGCTGTTTTTT; cdr3_aa: CASTGGTNTGELFF
j_call: TRBJ2-2; v_call: TRBV19; clone_size: .; d_call: TRBD2; cdr3_nt: TGTGCCAGTAGAACGGGGGGGCTCACCGGGGAGCTGTTTTTT; cdr3_aa: CASRTGGLTGELFF
j_call: TRBJ1-1; v_call: TRBV6-1; clone_size: .; d_call: TRBD1; cdr3_nt: TGTGCCAGCAGTGGCCACAGGGGCTTTACTGAAGCTTTCTTT; cdr3_aa: CASSGHRGFTEAFF
j_call: TRBJ2-1; v_call: TRBV11-2; clone_size: .; d_call: .; cdr3_nt: TGTGCCAGCAGCTTACAGGGCAATGAGCAGTTCTTC; cdr3_aa: CASSLQGNEQFF
j_call: TRBJ2-7; v_call: TRBV7-6; clone_size: .; d_call: .; cdr3_nt: TGTGCCAGCAGCTTACTCTCCCGGGACTACGAGCAGTACTTC; cdr3_aa: CASSLLSRDYEQYF
j_call: TRBJ1-6; v_call: TRBV2; clone_size: few; d_call: TRBD1; cdr3_nt: TGTGCCATCACCGGGACAGGGGATTCACCCCTCCACTTT; cdr3_aa: CAITGTGDSPLHF
j_call: TRBJ1-4; v_call: TRBV7-6; clone_size: .; d_call: TRBD1; cdr3_nt: TGTGCCAGCAGCTTAAGTGGGGGGACAGGAGTCGAAAAACTGTTTTTT; cdr3_aa: CASSLSGGTGVEKLFF
j_call: TRBJ2-7; v_call: TRBV5-1; clone_size: .; d_call: TRBD2; cdr3_nt: TGCGCCAGCGGAGGGGGACTAGAAAGGTCCTACGAGCAGTACTTC; cdr3_aa: CASGGGLERSYEQYF
j_call: TRBJ1-6; v_call: TRBV28; clone_size: .; d_call: .; cdr3_nt: TGTGCCAGCACCCCCCTGGGGCTCCTTAATTCACCCCTCCACTTT; cdr3_aa: CASTPLGLLNSPLHF
j_call: TRBJ2-3; v_call: TRBV27; clone_size: .; d_call: TRBD2; cdr3_nt: TGTGCCAGCAGTTTTCCAGGACTAGCGGGGGGTAGTCGCGATACGCAGTATTTT; cdr3_aa: CASSFPGLAGGSRDTQYF
j_call: TRBJ1-6; v_call: TRBV10-3; clone_size: .; d_call: .; cdr3_nt: TGTGCCTCCCGCGGCCTCCACTTT; cdr3_aa: CASRGLHF
j_call: TRBJ2-5; v_call: TRBV19; clone_size: .; d_call: TRBD1; cdr3_nt: TGTGCCAGTAGACGGACAGGCCAAGAGACCCAGTACTTC; cdr3_aa: CASRRTGQETQYF
j_call: TRBJ2-5; v_call: TRBV4-1; clone_size: once; d_call: TRBD2; cdr3_nt: TGCGCCAGCAGCCAAGAAAGGTGGACTAGCGGGCAGATGTACCAAGAGACCCAGTACTTC; cdr3_aa: CASSQERWTSGQMYQETQYF
j_call: TRBJ2-6; v_call: TRBV5-1; clone_size: once; d_call: .; cdr3_nt: TGCGCCAGCACGGACACCTCTGGGGCCAACGTCCTGACTTTC; cdr3_aa: CASTDTSGANVLTF
j_call: TRBJ1-2; v_call: TRBV28; clone_size: .; d_call: TRBD1; cdr3_nt: TGTGCCAGCACCCTGAGACAGGGTCAAGGCTACACCTTC; cdr3_aa: CASTLRQGQGYTF